The present TCR beta chain was sequenced within a study of T cell clones after liver transplantation. About the study: Subjects received no induction therapy and standard immunosuppression until randomization at 12-24 months post-transplant.

The CDR3 runs 14 residues. Germline V lookup: CDR1 SGHTA, CDR2 FQGNSA. V lost 2 bases to trimming and J lost 6 bases, with 13 bases between them. The protocol was immunoSEQ multiplex PCR, while the TCRdb copy is restricted to in-frame clones and leaves out a portion. The sample records about 24,000 clones, about three quarters being singletons. V is TRBV7-2 and J is TRBJ1-2, with D uncertain. Sequences were derived from CD4+ T cells from blood, sampled before liver transplant. This clonotype originated in a human donor who received a liver transplant. CDR3 protein: CASSLYQEVHGYTF. CDR3 DNA: TGTGCCAGCAGCTTATATCAGGAAGTCCATGGCTACACCTTC.